This record concerns one TCR beta chain sequence. These data come from a study of blood T cell repertoires in COVID-19. Study members were between roughly 18 and 89 years old and lived in 24 US regions. In assigning cohorts, the study relied on participant-reported clinical history. For recovered donors of Cohort 3, there were two negative PCRs, clearance, or symptom resolution. Trimming pared 6 bases from V and 2 bases from J, leaving 25 bases between. Germline V gives CDR1 MDHEN, CDR2 SYDVKM. There are 18 residues in the CDR3. As handled by the study authors: Cell counts per sample came from amplifying reference gene primers. Profiling relied on immunoSEQ multiplex PCR, and the TCRdb table lists in-frame clones only, not all of them. V, J and clone size are taken as reported in that table, and D and trimming were inferred from the DNA itself. Here the sample spans around 270,000 clones, 70% to 90% being singletons.

This clonotype was obtained from a woman aged 30 to 39 who had recovered from COVID-19. The chain uses TRBV28 and TRBJ1-2; perhaps TRBD1 as D (5 bases). The sample was PBMCs or T cells enriched from blood (not recorded which). For the CDR3, the DNA is TGTGCCAGCAGCCGCCGGTTCTGGTTAGGGGCGAAAAACTATGGCTACACCTTC. Amino acid sequence: CASSRRFWLGAKNYGYTF.